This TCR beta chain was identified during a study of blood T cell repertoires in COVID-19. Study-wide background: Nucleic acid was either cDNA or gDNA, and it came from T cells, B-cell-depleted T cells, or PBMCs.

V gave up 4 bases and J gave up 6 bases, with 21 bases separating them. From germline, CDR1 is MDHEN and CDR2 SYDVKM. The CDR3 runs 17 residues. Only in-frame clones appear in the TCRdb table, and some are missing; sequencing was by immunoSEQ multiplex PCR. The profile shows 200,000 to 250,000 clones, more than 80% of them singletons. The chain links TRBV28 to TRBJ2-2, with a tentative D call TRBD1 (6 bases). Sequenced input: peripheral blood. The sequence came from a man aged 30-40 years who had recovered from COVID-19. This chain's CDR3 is CASSYGWDTYGPGELFF. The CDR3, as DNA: TGTGCCAGCAGTTATGGGTGGGACACTTACGGGCCCGGGGAGCTGTTTTTT.